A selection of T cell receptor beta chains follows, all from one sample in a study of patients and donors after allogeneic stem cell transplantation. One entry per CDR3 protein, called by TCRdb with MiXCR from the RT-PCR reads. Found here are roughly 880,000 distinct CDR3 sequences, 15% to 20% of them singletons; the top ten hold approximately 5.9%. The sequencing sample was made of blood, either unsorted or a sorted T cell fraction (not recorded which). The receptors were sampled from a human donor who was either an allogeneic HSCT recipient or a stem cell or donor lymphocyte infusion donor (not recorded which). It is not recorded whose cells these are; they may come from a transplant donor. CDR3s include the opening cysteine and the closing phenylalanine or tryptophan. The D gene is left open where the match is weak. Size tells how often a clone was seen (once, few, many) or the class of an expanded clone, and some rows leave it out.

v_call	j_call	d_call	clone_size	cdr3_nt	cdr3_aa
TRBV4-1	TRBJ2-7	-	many	TGCGCCAGCAGCCATGGGGACTCTGGGCTGTACTTC	CASSHGDSGLYF
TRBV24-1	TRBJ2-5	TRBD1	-	TGTGCCACCAGTGAAACGGGACAGGGGCCCGAGACCCAGTACTTC	CATSETGQGPETQYF
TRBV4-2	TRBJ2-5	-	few	TGTGCCAGCAGCCCCCCCACCCCGGGAGAGACCCAGTACTTC	CASSPPTPGETQYF
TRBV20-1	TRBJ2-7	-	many	TGCAGTGCTAGGGACGTATACGAGCAGTACTTC	CSARDVYEQYF
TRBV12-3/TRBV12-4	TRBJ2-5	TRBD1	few	TGTGCCATCGCCATGTCACAGGGGGAGACCCAGTACTTC	CAIAMSQGETQYF
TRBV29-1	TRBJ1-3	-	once	TGCAGCGTTGCTAAGGGGCTTGCTGGAAACACCATATATTTT	CSVAKGLAGNTIYF
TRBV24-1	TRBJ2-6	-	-	TGTGCCACCAGTGATTCCCGCTGGTTGGGGCGGAGCTCTGGGGCCAACGTCCTGACTTTC	CATSDSRWLGRSSGANVLTF
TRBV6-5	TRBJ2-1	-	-	TGTGCCAGCAGTTCTGTACTGGGGTGGTCCTACAATGAGCAGTTCTTC	CASSSVLGWSYNEQFF
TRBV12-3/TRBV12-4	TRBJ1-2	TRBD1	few	TGTGCCAGCAGTTTCGACAGGGAAGCCTACGGCTACACCTTC	CASSFDREAYGYTF
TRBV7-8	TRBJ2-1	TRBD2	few	TGTGCCAGCAGTTCGAAGCGGGGGGGCCTAGGCTCCTACAATGAGCAGTTCTTC	CASSSKRGGLGSYNEQFF
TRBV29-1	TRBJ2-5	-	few	TGCAGCGTTGAATCGAGTGACGAACAGCAAGAGACCCAGTACTTC	CSVESSDEQQETQYF
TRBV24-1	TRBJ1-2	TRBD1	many	TGTGCCACCAGTGACCGCGGGACAGCTAACTATGGCTACACCTTC	CATSDRGTANYGYTF
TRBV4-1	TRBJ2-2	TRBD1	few	TGCGCCAGCAGCCCCATAACCTCCGGGACAGAAGCGAACACCGGGGAGCTGTTTTTT	CASSPITSGTEANTGELFF
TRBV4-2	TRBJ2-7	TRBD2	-	TGTGCCAGCAGCCCCCAGGGTAGCGGGGGAACCTACGAGCAGTACTTC	CASSPQGSGGTYEQYF
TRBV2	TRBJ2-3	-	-	TGTGCCAGCAGTGACCAACAGTCATGGGGCACAGATACGCAGTATTTT	CASSDQQSWGTDTQYF
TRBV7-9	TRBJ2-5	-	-	TGTGCCAGCAGACTGTCGACACCGGGACCAAGTCAAGAGACCCAGTACTTC	CASRLSTPGPSQETQYF
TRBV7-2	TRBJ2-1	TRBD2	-	TGTGCCAGCAGCTTAATTAGCGGGATCGGCGGGGATGAGCAGTTCTTC	CASSLISGIGGDEQFF
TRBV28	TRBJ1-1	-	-	TGTGCCAGCAGCACCTCAGGGGTGAGGGACACTGAAGCTTTCTTT	CASSTSGVRDTEAFF
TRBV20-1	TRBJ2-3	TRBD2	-	TGCAGTGCCGGCGGGACTAGCGAATTAAGCACAGATACGCAGTATTTT	CSAGGTSELSTDTQYF
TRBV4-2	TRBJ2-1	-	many	TGTGCCAGCAGCCAGCCCAAAGTCGGTGCGCTTCTCAATGAGCAGTTCTTC	CASSQPKVGALLNEQFF
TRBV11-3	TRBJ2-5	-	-	TGTGCCAGCAGCTCCCCCGTTAGCGTCCAAGAGACCCAGTACTTC	CASSSPVSVQETQYF
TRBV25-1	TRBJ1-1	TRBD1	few	TGTGCCAGCAGGGGGACAGAAATTCCAAACACTGAAGCTTTCTTT	CASRGTEIPNTEAFF
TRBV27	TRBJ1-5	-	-	TGTGCCAGCAGTTTGCTTGGAAACAATCAGCCCCAGCATTTT	CASSLLGNNQPQHF
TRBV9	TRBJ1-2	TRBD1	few	TGTGCCAGCAGCGTAGCCGGGACAGGGGGCAGTAAGAACTATGGCTACACCTTC	CASSVAGTGGSKNYGYTF
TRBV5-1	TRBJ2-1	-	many	TGCGCCAGCAGCTTGGACAGGGTGGATGAGCAGTTCTTC	CASSLDRVDEQFF
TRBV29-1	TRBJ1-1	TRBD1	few	TGCAGCTCCCTGACAGGGTCGAACACTGAAGCTTTCTTT	CSSLTGSNTEAFF